The rows below give T cell receptor beta chains drawn from one sample of a study of cytomegalovirus exposure and HLA in healthy donors. Assay: immunoSEQ multiplex PCR; the TCRdb copy retains only in-frame clones and omits some. This sample carries 140,000 or so clones, about 61% of them seen once, and the ten largest clones take over 1.5%. The sample taken for sequencing was PBMCs. The receptors come from a male donor in good health and CMV-seronegative. Each CDR3 is given with its conserved first and last residue. A D gene is named only where the DNA matches it firmly. Clone size is stated in some rows and not others, as once, few, many or a class when expanded.

cdr3_nt,cdr3_aa,clone_size,j_call,v_call,d_call
TGTGCCAGCAGCTTCCCTAGCCCGGGACAGCAAGAGACCCAGTACTTC,CASSFPSPGQQETQYF,NA,TRBJ2-5,TRBV7-6,TRBD1
TGTGCCAGCAGCTTAGAAACGGGGACCCAGTACTTC,CASSLETGTQYF,NA,TRBJ2-5,TRBV13,NA
TGTGCCAGCAGCAGTGGGGCTAGCGGGGGGCAGAGCACAGATACGCAGTATTTT,CASSSGASGGQSTDTQYF,NA,TRBJ2-3,TRBV7-2,TRBD2
TGTGCCAGCGAAGCGGGGCAAGAGACCCAGTACTTC,CASEAGQETQYF,NA,TRBJ2-5,TRBV2,TRBD2
TGTGCCATCAGTGGGGGACAGGGGGATGAAAAACTGTTTTTT,CAISGGQGDEKLFF,many,TRBJ1-4,TRBV10-3,TRBD1
TGTGCCCGCAGCTTACAGGGAAGGGTTGGCACAGATACGCAGTATTTT,CARSLQGRVGTDTQYF,few,TRBJ2-3,TRBV7-3,NA
TGCGCCAGCAGCCACCCTATGGATGGGACAGAGAACTATGGCTACACCTTC,CASSHPMDGTENYGYTF,NA,TRBJ1-2,TRBV4-1,TRBD1
TGTGCCAGTAGTGAGGATGGAGGCAGGTTCACTGAAGCTTTCTTT,CASSEDGGRFTEAFF,NA,TRBJ1-1,TRBV19,NA
TGCGCCAGCAGCTTACAGACTAGCGGGGGCGGTGAGACCCAGTACTTC,CASSLQTSGGGETQYF,few,TRBJ2-5,TRBV5-1,TRBD2
TGTGCCAGCAGGGACAGGGAATATAATTCACCCCTCCACTTT,CASRDREYNSPLHF,NA,TRBJ1-6,TRBV6-1,TRBD1
TGTGCCAGCAGCTTAGATCAGGCTTATGGCTACACCTTC,CASSLDQAYGYTF,few,TRBJ1-2,TRBV11-1,NA
TGTGCCAGCAGTTACTCCTATGACAGGGGCAATGGCTACACCTTC,CASSYSYDRGNGYTF,NA,TRBJ1-2,TRBV6-5,TRBD1
TGTGCCAGTAGCTCCCGACTAGCCCGATGGAACACCGGGGAGCTGTTTTTT,CASSSRLARWNTGELFF,NA,TRBJ2-2,TRBV19,TRBD2
TGCAGCGTTGTCCCTCAGACTAGCGCGGGACCGATCCAAGAGACCCAGTACTTC,CSVVPQTSAGPIQETQYF,few,TRBJ2-5,TRBV29-1,TRBD2
TGTGCCAGCAGCTCTCTTGGGGGGACGGGGCTTCCGTACTTC,CASSSLGGTGLPYF,NA,TRBJ2-7,TRBV11-1,NA
TGTGCCAGCTCACCAAGTGTTACGGATTCACCCCTCCACTTT,CASSPSVTDSPLHF,NA,TRBJ1-6,TRBV18,NA
TGTGCCAGCGCCATCGGACAGGGACTGGAACCCACCATATATTTT,CASAIGQGLEPTIYF,NA,TRBJ1-3,TRBV18,TRBD1
TGTGCCAGCAGTAGGACAGGGGGCGATGAAAAACTGTTTTTT,CASSRTGGDEKLFF,few,TRBJ1-4,TRBV6-5,TRBD1
TGTGCCAGCAGCCCGGGACAGGGATATGGCTACACCTTC,CASSPGQGYGYTF,NA,TRBJ1-2,TRBV11-1,TRBD1
TGTGCCAGCAGTTTGCAGGGGTTGGCAGGACAGCAGTACTTC,CASSLQGLAGQQYF,NA,TRBJ2-7,TRBV28,NA
TGTGCCAGCTCACCCGACAGGTTTGGAGAAGCTTTCTTT,CASSPDRFGEAFF,NA,TRBJ1-1,TRBV18,NA
TGTGCCAGCAGCTTAGCGGTCTCCAGACCTAACTATGGCTACCCCTTC,CASSLAVSRPNYGYPF,NA,TRBJ1-2,TRBV7-9,NA
TGTGCCAGCGAAGACGGGGGGCCGCGCACAGATACGCAGTATTTT,CASEDGGPRTDTQYF,NA,TRBJ2-3,TRBV6-6,NA
TGTGCCAGCAGTGAAGGGCGGGATTCACCCCTCCACTTT,CASSEGRDSPLHF,NA,TRBJ1-6,TRBV2,NA
TGTGCCAGCATAAGGCAGGCTGGTGAAAAACTGTTTTTT,CASIRQAGEKLFF,NA,TRBJ1-4,TRBV6-1,NA
TGTGCCACCAGCAGAGATAACTACGAGCAGTACTTC,CATSRDNYEQYF,NA,TRBJ2-7,TRBV15,NA
TGTGCCAGTAGTGATAATCCAGGGGCTGGGGCCAACGTCCTGACTTTC,CASSDNPGAGANVLTF,NA,TRBJ2-6,TRBV19,NA
TGTGCGTCGACACCGGGGGTTTGGACTGAAGCTTTCTTT,CASTPGVWTEAFF,NA,TRBJ1-1,TRBV6-5,NA
TGTGCCAGCACTGGTCAGGGAGGCTCACCCCTCCACTTT,CASTGQGGSPLHF,NA,TRBJ1-6,TRBV28,NA
TGCGCCAGCAGCTTAGACAGCCCCGCGGGCACAGATACGCAGTATTTT,CASSLDSPAGTDTQYF,NA,TRBJ2-3,TRBV5-1,NA
TGTGCCAGCAGCGCCAGGGGTGGAGAAAAACTGTTTTTT,CASSARGGEKLFF,once,TRBJ1-4,TRBV7-9,NA
TGTGCCAGCAGCGCCAGTCCGGAGAACGAGCAGTACTTC,CASSASPENEQYF,few,TRBJ2-7,TRBV7-2,NA
TGTGCCATCAGCAGGGAAACCTACAATGAGCAGTTCTTC,CAISRETYNEQFF,NA,TRBJ2-1,TRBV10-3,NA
TGCGCCAGCAGCGCGGGACAGGGGAACTACAATGAGCAGTTCTTC,CASSAGQGNYNEQFF,NA,TRBJ2-1,TRBV5-1,TRBD1
TGTGCCACCAGCAGAGGATGGAGGGGCGGGTACGAGCAGTACTTC,CATSRGWRGGYEQYF,NA,TRBJ2-7,TRBV15,NA
TGTGCCAGCAGCGTAGCTGGGGGGCAGGGGGCCTACGAGCAGTACTTC,CASSVAGGQGAYEQYF,NA,TRBJ2-7,TRBV9,NA
TGTGCCAGCAGTTACTCTAACACAGGGCTGAGGGAAAAACTGTTTTTT,CASSYSNTGLREKLFF,few,TRBJ1-4,TRBV6-5,NA
TGTGCCTGGAGCTCGACAGTCGAATACTATGGCTACACCTTC,CAWSSTVEYYGYTF,few,TRBJ1-2,TRBV30,NA
TGTGCCAGCAGCTTAAAAACGGGACTAGCGGGGCGGGGGGAGAATGAGCAGTTCTTC,CASSLKTGLAGRGENEQFF,few,TRBJ2-1,TRBV7-2,TRBD2
TGTGCCTGGGGGAGATCTGAAACACTGTTTTTT,CAWGRSETLFF,NA,TRBJ1-4,TRBV30,NA
TGTGCCAGCAGTGAACGGGGGAGCGGGGGGGGCCACGATACGCAGTATTTT,CASSERGSGGGHDTQYF,NA,TRBJ2-3,TRBV6-4,TRBD2
TGCAGCGTCCGACAGGGGATGACCTACGAGCAGTACTTC,CSVRQGMTYEQYF,NA,TRBJ2-7,TRBV29-1,TRBD1
TGCGCCAGCAGCCAAGTGAGGCAAGCAAACTACGAGCAGTACTTC,CASSQVRQANYEQYF,few,TRBJ2-7,TRBV4-1,NA
TGTGCTAGTGGTTTGTCACAGGGGAACACTGAAGCTTTCTTT,CASGLSQGNTEAFF,NA,TRBJ1-1,TRBV12-5,NA
TGTGCCAGCAGCCTTGATGATACAGGGTACAAAAACATTCAGTACTTC,CASSLDDTGYKNIQYF,NA,TRBJ2-4,TRBV4-2,NA
TGCAGCGTTGAAGGTGCAGCAGGGGCAGGTCCAGATACGCAGTATTTT,CSVEGAAGAGPDTQYF,few,TRBJ2-3,TRBV29-1,NA
TGTGCCAGCAGTGAACAGGGATTACGCTCAGATACGCAGTATTTT,CASSEQGLRSDTQYF,NA,TRBJ2-3,TRBV2,NA
TGCAGCGTTGAAGGGCGGATGGGACTAGCGAGCACAGATACGCAGTATTTT,CSVEGRMGLASTDTQYF,few,TRBJ2-3,TRBV29-1,TRBD2
TGTGCCAGCAGTTTAGGGACAGGGAATCGGCCCCAGCATTTT,CASSLGTGNRPQHF,NA,TRBJ1-5,TRBV28,TRBD1
TGTGCCAGCAGCCTCTTTCGCAGGGGGACCCGAAACATTCAGTACTTT,CASSLFRRGTRNIQYF,NA,TRBJ2-4,TRBV5-4,TRBD1
TGTGCCAGCAGCTTAGTAATAGGCACAGATACGCAGTATTTT,CASSLVIGTDTQYF,NA,TRBJ2-3,TRBV7-9,NA
TGTGCCAGCAGCTGGGGGCGAGTCAAAGGGGATACGCAGTATTTT,CASSWGRVKGDTQYF,NA,TRBJ2-3,TRBV5-4,NA
TGTGCCAGCAGCTTCACGGCAGGGGGAAATCAGCCCCAGCATTTT,CASSFTAGGNQPQHF,NA,TRBJ1-5,TRBV5-6,TRBD1
TGCGCCAGCAGCTACGGGTCCTCTGGGGCCAACGTCCTGACTTTC,CASSYGSSGANVLTF,few,TRBJ2-6,TRBV5-1,NA
TGCGCCAGCAGCCCTACCTGGGCGAATTACGAAGCTTTCTTT,CASSPTWANYEAFF,NA,TRBJ1-1,TRBV4-3,NA
TGTGCCAGCAGGACCCCGGGACAGGGGTCCGGCGAGCAGTACTTC,CASRTPGQGSGEQYF,NA,TRBJ2-7,TRBV6-6,TRBD1